This T cell receptor beta chain was recorded in a study of shared clonotypes between healthy human individuals. Naivety among CD8 cells was defined by CD45RO negativity and positive CCR7 selection, thereby excluding terminally differentiated effector memory CD45RA+ cells. CDR1 is SEHNR, CDR2 FQNEAQ, per germline (reference sequence). The germline V and J ends were trimmed by 3 bases and 2 bases, with 6 bases remaining between them. This CDR3 comprises 13 residues. TCRdb keeps only in-frame clones here, not all; method: immunoSEQ multiplex PCR. The data contain nearly 2 million clones, approximately 94% of them singletons.

This TCR came from a man aged 18-30 years in good health. Sequenced: naive CD8+ T cells sorted from blood. V usage is TRBV7-9 and J usage is TRBJ2-3; no firm D call. Here the CDR3 DNA reads TGTGCCAGCAGCTTTGCTGTCACAGATACGCAGTATTTT. Translation gives CASSFAVTDTQYF.